The sequence of this T cell receptor (beta chain) was determined in a study of T cell responses to AZD1222 COVID-19 vaccine. The germline CDR1 and CDR2 sequences are MNHEY and SMNVEV (reference sequence). The CDR3 contains 13 residues. With 3 bases removed from V and 6 bases from J, the gap between germline ends came to 9 bases. TCRdb keeps only in-frame clones here, not all; method: immunoSEQ multiplex PCR. The sample carries around 140,000 clones, roughly 92% recorded once. Sequenced here: peripheral blood, sampled 28 days after the second AZD1222 dose. This TCR derives from an adult who received the AZD1222 COVID-19 vaccine. The chain recombines TRBV27 with TRBJ2-1; unclear D gene. CDR3 bases: TGTGCCAGCAGTTTCAGGTATGGCAATGAGCAGTTCTTC. It codes for CASSFRYGNEQFF.